The T cell receptor (beta chain) under discussion was sequenced for a study of cytomegalovirus exposure and HLA in healthy donors (dated by TCRdb to about 2017). In terms of the full investigation: According to an earlier analysis of 550 to 750 of the donors, roughly 180 million T cells yielded 120 million or so unique TCR beta sequences and approximately 300 Gb of sequence data. An early release covering over 500 HLA-typed donors comprised around 300 gigabases of sequencing data and around 80 million unique TCR sequences. Among the approximately 430 genotyped donors, approximately 81% belonged to the genetic ancestry cluster associated with self-reported Caucasian donors. The aim of the study was to test whether cataloging public T cell receptors could identify signatures of past pathogen exposure. Using immunosequencing, the study profiled T cell repertoires from 666 subjects and related those repertoires to cytomegalovirus serostatus. In addition to the first cohort of 666 subjects, a separate validation cohort of approximately 130 different subjects was used. The study combined high-throughput TCR immunosequencing, statistical association of individual TCRs with disease status, and machine learning to predict cytomegalovirus infection status. In a later analysis, previously published TCR beta repertoires from several hundred donors were re-analyzed and high-resolution HLA genotyping was added so that TCR occurrence patterns could be studied. The later analysis used no new phenotypic data to find candidate immune exposures, relying instead on TCR beta sequences and their occurrence across donors. An earlier analysis of about 600 of the donors used high-throughput TCR beta sequencing to judge whether each TCR beta V gene segment behaved as functional or pseudogenic. Donor age, sex, ethnicity and CMV serostatus were collected together with the repertoire data. A later genetic analysis used genome-wide SNP genotypes for about 60% of the roughly 670 donors, treating that subset as a discovery cohort. Every repertoire in the discovery cohort had been generated on one and the same sequencing platform. Class I and class II HLA loci were covered by the typing at four-digit resolution. The number of typed donors differed by locus: roughly 620-630 for A, B, C, DRB1 and DQB1; roughly 510 for DQA1; over 600 for DPA1; and some 450 for DPB1. A handful of DR-DQ haplotypes were treated as single units for association and clustering because of strong linkage in the cohort. Across under 500 genotyped donors of the cohort, an average of about 200,000 unique TCR beta nucleotide sequences per donor were sequenced, and approximately 17% of those sequences were non-productive.

What the work shows at the level of the full study, not this receptor alone: In both the original and validation cohorts, the classifier was reported to diagnose cytomegalovirus status with high specificity and sensitivity. This cohort had only TCR beta chains sequenced, and the lack of alpha or paired-chain data limited which features could be detected. When HLA alleles, especially DR and DQ, strongly co-occurred, TCR associations were difficult to assign to individual alleles. In the study, 150 to 200 TCR beta chains were listed as associated with cytomegalovirus. A later analysis found that TCR association rates varied across HLA loci, with DRB1 alleles showing the most associated TCRs and HLA-C alleles the fewest. Because counts were too low, some 17 rarely observed V segments, including chromosome 9 orphons, were excluded from the earlier analysis of 500 to 700 of the donors. Immune exposure information for the cohort was limited to CMV serostatus. It was suggested by the authors that the approach could potentially be generalized to other disease states and immunological phenotypes. In a later analysis, HLA-associated TCR beta chains showed more clonal expansion and lower generation probabilities than non-associated chains that were equally common. According to a later analysis, most CMV-associated TCR beta chains appeared to be HLA-restricted, and the HLA associations seemed to be driven largely by CMV exposure. Several of the top co-occurrence clusters appeared to be linked to parvovirus B19, influenza, CMV and Epstein-Barr virus, according to a later analysis. The 87-base-pair reads could not distinguish some IMGT-functional V segments, including TRBV6-2 and TRBV6-3, so those segments were excluded. Because HLA typing was missing for some donors at each locus, association tests included only the typed subset. A further reported finding was that TCR beta sequences accurately predicted the HLA-A and HLA-B alleles for most subjects in the first cohort. Roughly uniform sequencing depth across donors was assumed in presence/absence analyses, although this assumption may not hold. In a later genetic analysis, fewer N-insertions in productive TCRs were reported among donors in an Asian-associated ancestry cluster than the roughly 700-donor mean. Broadly in line with IMGT annotations, most TCR beta V segments showed up in productive rearrangements about 87% or about 30% of the time in an earlier analysis of 587 of the donors. In a later genetic analysis, a missense DCLRE1C variant was associated with V-gene and J-gene trimming of TCR beta chains, and the association was replicated in an independent cohort. In vitro tests confirmed that a few of the cytomegalovirus-associated TCR beta chains recognize cytomegalovirus antigens. The sequencing pipeline was judged likely to have produced a cluster of highly shared sequence variants as a technical artifact. At a false discovery rate of 0.05, a later analysis linked about 16,000 TCR beta sequences to specific HLA alleles. Correlated functional status among segregating V segments might reflect linkage disequilibrium, but an unknown experimental factor could not be ruled out. Most TCR sequences were observed very rarely across donors, whereas some public TCRs were present in many individuals.

Sequences LGHNA (CDR1) and YNFKEQ (CDR2) are obtained from the germline V gene. A distance of 11 bases separates the germline ends of V and J, which lose 4 bases and 2 bases respectively. CDR3 length: 14 amino acids, cysteine to phenylalanine. Only the CDR3 region is kept as DNA, spanning 42 bases read in frame from base 1. Library prep was done by the immunoSEQ multiplex PCR assay. A mixture of 60 forward primers for TCR Vbeta segments and 13 reverse primers for TCR Jbeta segments was used in the multiplex PCR. A multiplex PCR assay on genomic DNA amplified the CDR3 region of rearranged TCR beta genes. On the Illumina HiSeq System, the amplified TCR beta libraries were sequenced as 87-base-pair reads. Regarding the original processing steps: A later analysis counted about 76 million unique TCR beta chains across the 650 to 700 repertoires, and roughly 10 million of these chains were shared by at least two donors. To remove PCR and sequencing errors, raw reads were error-corrected and collapsed into unique sequences using a nearest-neighbor algorithm that merged closely related sequences. Alignment of CDR3 sequences to IMGT reference sequences was used to assign V, D and J gene segments. Each retained sequence needed at least a six-nucleotide match to both a V gene segment and a J gene segment. Rearrangements were called productive when the CDR3 lacked stop codons and stayed in frame with V and J; all others were non-productive. CDR3 was defined by IMGT convention, running from the second conserved V-encoded cysteine to the conserved J-encoded phenylalanine. In an earlier analysis of 550 to 650 of the donors, sequences lacking an unambiguous match to a single V gene segment were excluded. In an earlier analysis of some 590 of the donors, V segments were called functional above 56.7% productive rearrangements and were called segregating when the between-donor standard deviation exceeded 5%. A statistical classification framework was built for diagnosing cytomegalovirus status from the catalog of TCR beta chain sequences. A later analysis assigned V and J genes by comparing TCR nucleotide sequences with IMGT/GENE-DB human TR gene sequences. In a later analysis, CDR3 sequences and most-parsimonious VDJ recombination scenarios were assigned using the TCRdist pipeline. In a later analysis, each TCR beta chain was defined by its CDR3 amino acid sequence together with its V-gene family, and reads lacking a unique V-gene family were excluded. As a way to deal with suspected cross-contamination and a sequencing artifact, a later analysis dropped 450 to 700 nucleotide sequences that were highly shared and had low generation probability. For each public chain, a later analysis derived a clonal expansion index from normalized ranks of inferred template counts within each repertoire. In a later analysis, generation probabilities were computed with a VDJ recombination model fitted to out-of-frame rearrangements, and the resulting probabilities were checked against IGoR. In a later analysis, hypergeometric tests were used to score TCR-TCR, TCR-HLA and TCR-CMV co-occurrence, with a repertoire-size bias correction applied to TCR pairs. A later analysis estimated false discovery rates by permuting HLA or CMV assignments 20 times. In a later analysis, co-occurring TCRs were grouped using DBSCAN, and TCRdist sequence similarity was added for clustering within HLA-allele-positive subsets. For co-occurrence clustering, repertoires with fewer than 30,000 or more than 120,000 public chains were excluded, along with roughly 5 repertoires with anomalous nucleotide sharing. Entries here come from immuneACCESS through TCRdb and include only in-frame sequences with V and J called. Some clones fail to appear in such tables; in the studies checked, an unresolved V gene covers under half of the shortfall, and the cause of the remainder is unknown. That table furnishes V, J and clone size, whereas the DNA furnished D and trimming. The sample table records approximately 150,000 clones; around 72% of these occur just once. The ten largest clones capture about 1.3% of the sample.

About this clone itself: There is no known antigen for this receptor. No base quality values were provided; no much bigger clone lies one nucleotide off.

In total, more than 500 healthy bone marrow donors made up the cohort. Cohort members were all nominally healthy when sampled, although unrecorded immune exposures were likely present. The donor was CMV seronegative and belonged to the group of over 300 seronegative cohort members. A peripheral blood sample was collected from each donor, and TCR beta sequencing was performed on peripheral blood mononuclear cells. Genomic DNA was extracted from the blood cell samples with the Qiagen DNeasy Blood Extraction Kit. The sequence was obtained from a middle-aged man in good health and CMV-seronegative. The rearranged segments are TRBV4-2 and TRBJ1-1; the D gene is not confidently resolved. Sequencing input: PBMCs. The CDR3 has the sequence CASSPPTSNTEAFF. The sequence in DNA is TGTGCCAGCAGCCCCCCCACAAGTAACACTGAAGCTTTCTTT.